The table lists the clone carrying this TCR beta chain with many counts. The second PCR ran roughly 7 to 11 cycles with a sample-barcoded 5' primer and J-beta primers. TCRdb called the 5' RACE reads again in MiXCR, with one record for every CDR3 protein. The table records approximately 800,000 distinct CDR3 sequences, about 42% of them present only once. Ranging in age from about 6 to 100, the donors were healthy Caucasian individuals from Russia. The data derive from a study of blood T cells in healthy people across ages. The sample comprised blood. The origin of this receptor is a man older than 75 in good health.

Written as DNA, the CDR3 is TGTGCCAGCAGCAAAGGGTCTCCCCTCGGGGAGCAGTACTTC. Translation gives CASSKGSPLGEQYF. The rearrangement joins TRBV21-1 to TRBJ2-7; TRBD1 is taken as the D call from the table, unchecked against the DNA. TRBV21-1 is deemed a pseudogene. The CDR3 covers 14 residues.